This is a list of T cell receptor beta chains from one sample in a study of post-analysis software for immune sequencing data. Each CDR3 protein is one row after TCRdb ran MiXCR on the PCR reads. The sample carries a few hundred thousand distinct CDR3 sequences, roughly a third recorded once. Sequenced material: blood. The receptors were gathered from a girl between 5 and 17 years old with multiple sclerosis. The CDR3 runs from the conserved cysteine through the conserved F or W. The order of the fields is J gene, clone size, D gene, V gene, CDR3 DNA, CDR3 protein. A D gene is named only where the DNA matches it firmly. Only some rows state a clone size, as once, few, many or a class for expanded clones.

TRBJ2-7	.	.	TRBV6-2/TRBV6-3	TGTGCCAGCAGTGCCATCTCCTACGAGCAGTACTTC	CASSAISYEQYF
TRBJ1-5	many	TRBD1	TRBV4-1	TGCGCCAGCAGCCAATCGGACAGGCCTAGGGAGCCCCAGCATTTT	CASSQSDRPREPQHF
TRBJ1-1	.	.	TRBV12-3/TRBV12-4	TGTGCCAGCAGTTTAGCTGGGGGACGCCTTGCTTTCTTT	CASSLAGGRLAFF
TRBJ2-4	.	.	TRBV7-2	TGTGCCAGCGTAGGGGATATAGGGGATTCCTTAGCCAAAAACATTCAGTACTTC	CASVGDIGDSLAKNIQYF
TRBJ2-7	.	.	TRBV7-2	TGTGCCAGCAGCTTAAGGGGCAGGGACCACGAGCAGTACTTC	CASSLRGRDHEQYF
TRBJ2-5	few	.	TRBV4-2	TGTGCCAGCAGCCAAGATCCCGGCGAACCCGGAGAGGCCCAGTACTTC	CASSQDPGEPGEAQYF
TRBJ2-1	few	.	TRBV20-1	TGCAGTGCTACTAGCCACGCCTACAATGAGCAGTTCTTC	CSATSHAYNEQFF
TRBJ2-7	.	TRBD2	TRBV5-6	TGTGCCAGCAGCTTGAGGACTAGCGGCCGACCCTACGAGCAGTACTTC	CASSLRTSGRPYEQYF
TRBJ2-1	.	.	TRBV20-1	TGCAGTGCTAGAGTGGCGGGGGACAGCTCCTACAATGAGCAGTTCTTC	CSARVAGDSSYNEQFF
TRBJ1-6	.	.	TRBV7-2	TGTGCCAGCAGCTTCCCAGGGATAGGGTCACCCCTCCACTTT	CASSFPGIGSPLHF
TRBJ2-2	many	.	TRBV5-1	TGCGCCAGCAGCTTGGGTAACACCGGGGAGCTGTTTTTT	CASSLGNTGELFF
TRBJ2-1	many	.	TRBV7-6	TGTGCCAGCTCACCAGGGGTCTACAATGAGCAGTTCTTC	CASSPGVYNEQFF
TRBJ1-2	many	.	TRBV12-3/TRBV12-4	TGTGCCAGCAGCCTAGGTTCGGGGAGAGGCTACACCTTC	CASSLGSGRGYTF
TRBJ2-5	.	TRBD2	TRBV20-1	TGCAGTGGTACTAGCGCGCAAGAGACCCAGTACTTC	CSGTSAQETQYF
TRBJ2-3	many	.	TRBV10-3	TGTGCCACCGGCATGGCGGACCGCACAGATACGCAGTATTTT	CATGMADRTDTQYF
TRBJ2-3	.	.	TRBV20-1	TGCAGTGCTAGAGATTCATGGCTCGCAGATACGCAGTATTTT	CSARDSWLADTQYF
TRBJ2-1	many	.	TRBV7-2	TGTGCCAGCAGCTTCGACCGAACCCAGTTCTTC	CASSFDRTQFF
TRBJ2-5	many	.	TRBV14	TGTGCCAGCAGCCCGGGTCGAGAGACCCAGTACTTC	CASSPGRETQYF
TRBJ2-1	.	.	TRBV24-1	TGTGCCACCAGTGACTCAACACGGCCAAGCAACAATGAGCAGTTCTTC	CATSDSTRPSNNEQFF
TRBJ2-1	.	.	TRBV7-2	TGTGCCAGCAGCTTAGCGCGCAGTAAATACAATGAGCAGTTCTTC	CASSLARSKYNEQFF
TRBJ2-5	.	.	TRBV20-1	TGCAGTGCTAGGATTCTCGTGGGGTGGGAGACCCAGTACTTC	CSARILVGWETQYF
TRBJ2-5	.	TRBD1	TRBV20-1	TGCAGTGCTAGAGATCAGGGACAGGGAGTTTTGGGCGAGACCCAGTACTTC	CSARDQGQGVLGETQYF
TRBJ1-3	few	.	TRBV7-3	TGTGCCAGCAGCCGTGAGTCCGGAAACACCATATATTTT	CASSRESGNTIYF
TRBJ2-3	many	.	TRBV29-1	TGCAGCGTCCCCAAAACAACAGATACGCAGTATTTT	CSVPKTTDTQYF
TRBJ1-4	.	.	TRBV11-2	TGTGCCAGCAGCTTACAGCAAAATGAAAAACTGTTTTTT	CASSLQQNEKLFF
TRBJ2-5	many	.	TRBV20-1	TGCAGTGCTAGAGATCGGCCCGCCCAAGAGACCCAGTACTTC	CSARDRPAQETQYF
TRBJ1-2	.	.	TRBV7-2	TGTGCCAGCAGCTTAGCCGCAGGGAACCATGGCTACACCTTC	CASSLAAGNHGYTF
TRBJ1-2	.	TRBD1	TRBV7-2	TGTGCCAGCAGCTACGGAGGGGACAGTTATGGCTACACCTTC	CASSYGGDSYGYTF